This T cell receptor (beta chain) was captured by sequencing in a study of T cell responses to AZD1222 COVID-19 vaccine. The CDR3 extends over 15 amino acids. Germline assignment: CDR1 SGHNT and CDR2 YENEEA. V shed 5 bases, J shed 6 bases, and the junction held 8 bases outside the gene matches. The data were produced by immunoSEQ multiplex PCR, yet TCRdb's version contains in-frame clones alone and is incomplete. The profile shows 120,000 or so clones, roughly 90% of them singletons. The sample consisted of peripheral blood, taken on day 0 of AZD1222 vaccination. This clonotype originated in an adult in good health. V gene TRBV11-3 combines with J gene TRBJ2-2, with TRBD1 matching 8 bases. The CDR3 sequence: CASSGWTGWAGELFF. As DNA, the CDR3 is TGTGCCAGCAGCGGCTGGACAGGGTGGGCCGGGGAGCTGTTTTTT.